These T cell receptor beta chains were read from a single sample in a study of T cell responses to AZD1222 COVID-19 vaccine. Measured with immunoSEQ multiplex PCR; TCRdb has only the in-frame clones, and not every one. Of some 85,000 clones in the sample, roughly 90% were seen once. This specimen consisted of peripheral blood, obtained on day 0 of AZD1222 vaccination. The receptors shown here come from an adult in good health. The CDR3 runs from the conserved cysteine through the conserved F or W. Fields, in order: clone size, J gene, V gene, D gene, CDR3 protein, CDR3 DNA. A D gene is named only where the DNA matches it firmly. Some rows have no size entry. The others give once, few or many, or a class for an expanded clone.

few	TRBJ1-5	TRBV6-5	.	CASSYGLGRGQPQHF	TGTGCCAGCAGCTACGGACTGGGACGTGGTCAGCCCCAGCATTTT
.	TRBJ2-7	TRBV7-2	.	CASSSLSYEQYF	TGTGCCAGCAGCTCTCTCTCCTACGAGCAGTACTTC
.	TRBJ1-1	TRBV13	.	CASSSLGGENTEAFF	TGTGCCAGCAGCTCACTTGGGGGGGAGAACACTGAAGCTTTCTTT
.	TRBJ2-6	TRBV5-1	.	CASSWGVVGGASGANVLTF	TGCGCCAGCAGCTGGGGGGTGGTTGGCGGAGCCTCTGGGGCCAACGTCCTGACTTTC
.	TRBJ1-5	TRBV18	TRBD1	CASSRDRVYQPQHF	TGTGCCAGCTCAAGGGACAGGGTGTATCAGCCCCAGCATTTT
.	TRBJ1-1	TRBV19	TRBD1	CASRSWTGGMNTEAFF	TGTGCCAGTAGATCCTGGACAGGAGGGATGAACACTGAAGCTTTCTTT
.	TRBJ2-7	TRBV28	TRBD2	CASVGGGNLYEQYF	TGTGCCAGCGTTGGGGGGGGGAATCTCTACGAGCAGTACTTC
few	TRBJ1-2	TRBV13	.	CASSSAGEYYGYTF	TGTGCCAGCAGCTCTGCAGGGGAATACTATGGCTACACCTTC
.	TRBJ2-1	TRBV12-5	.	CASGATRFLHTGGVSLFF	TGTGCTAGTGGTGCTACGCGGTTTTTACACACGGGTGGCGTTTCTTTGTTCTTC
.	TRBJ2-3	TRBV6-5	.	CASRGQYTDTQYF	TGTGCCAGCAGAGGACAGTACACAGATACGCAGTATTTT
few	TRBJ2-5	TRBV28	TRBD2	CASHTGVAGGPGETQYF	TGTGCCAGCCACACCGGGGTAGCGGGAGGGCCTGGGGAGACCCAGTACTTC
.	TRBJ2-7	TRBV2	TRBD2	CASSLQRGAYEQYF	TGTGCCAGCAGCCTACAGCGGGGCGCCTACGAGCAGTACTTC
.	TRBJ1-1	TRBV6-2/TRBV6-3	.	CASSLGAPGTEAFF	TGTGCCAGCAGCCTCGGGGCCCCGGGCACTGAAGCTTTCTTT
.	TRBJ1-1	TRBV29-1	.	CSVRRQLNTEAFF	TGCAGCGTTCGTAGACAGCTGAACACTGAAGCTTTCTTT
.	TRBJ1-5	TRBV28	.	CASSKYGTDYQPQHF	TGTGCCAGCAGTAAGTACGGGACGGACTATCAGCCCCAGCATTTT
.	TRBJ1-1	TRBV11-1	TRBD1	CASRTDRSSGRAFF	TGTGCCAGCAGGACGGACAGGTCCTCCGGGCGCGCTTTCTTT
few	TRBJ1-5	TRBV3-1/TRBV3-2	TRBD1	CASSLGQGNQPQHF	TGTGCCAGCAGTCTTGGACAGGGCAATCAGCCCCAGCATTTT